This T cell receptor (beta chain) was profiled in a study (dated by TCRdb to about 2016). Including the terminal cysteine and phenylalanine, the CDR3 comprises 14 residues. Only the CDR3 DNA is retained, 42 bases long and in frame from the first base. Clipping removes 3 bases from V and 8 bases from J, with 5 as the unmatched junction base count. CDR1 and CDR2 were assigned from the germline V gene as LGHNA and YSLEER. The library was generated by RT-PCR. Sequenced on an Illumina MiSeq. TCRdb's own reprocessing of the public reads used fastp at Q25 and MiXCR and kept productive beta chains. Rows are unified per CDR3 protein, each entry keeping the most common DNA and genes. Here the sample has about 680,000 distinct CDR3 sequences; over 12% occur a single time. The ten biggest clones cover about 3.9% of the sample. As to this clonotype: Its antigen remains unidentified. One base away there is no much larger clone; base qualities are not given.

The chain couples TRBV4-3 to TRBJ2-1; TRBD2 agrees with 9 junctional bases. This clonotype was sampled from a female donor in good health, serving as a healthy control. Source material: memory CD4+ T cells from blood. The CDR3 amino acid sequence is: CASSQVAGAYEQFF. The DNA is as follows: TGCGCCAGCAGCCAGGTAGCGGGAGCCTATGAGCAGTTCTTC.